This T cell receptor (beta chain) originates from a study of CD8 T cells in Susac syndrome. Germline V CDR1 and CDR2: MGHDK, SYGVNS. The CDR3 consists of 16 residues. V shed 3 bases and J 4 bases; nucleotides not matched to a gene: 9. Random hexamers were used to reverse transcribe 0.5 to 1 ug of RNA. TCRdb passed the immunoSEQ multiplex PCR reads through MiXCR, listing each CDR3 protein once. This table holds 200,000 to 300,000 distinct CDR3 sequences, around 96% found once. This chain uses TRBV25-1 with TRBJ2-5; TRBD2 agrees at 9 bases. Sequenced material: CD4+ T cells from PBMCs. This receptor was taken from a human donor with Susac syndrome. The CDR3 region is CASSDKLAGVVETQYF. The CDR3, as DNA: TGTGCCAGCAGTGATAAGTTAGCGGGAGTGGTAGAGACCCAGTACTTC. Drawing the rest from reference TRBV25-1 and TRBJ2-5, the complete variable domain is EADIYQTPRYLVIGTGKKITLECSQTMGHDKMYWYQQDPGMELHLIHYSYGVNSTEKGDLSSESTVSRIRTEHFPLTLESARPSHTSQYLCASSDKLAGVVETQYFGPGTRLLVL.